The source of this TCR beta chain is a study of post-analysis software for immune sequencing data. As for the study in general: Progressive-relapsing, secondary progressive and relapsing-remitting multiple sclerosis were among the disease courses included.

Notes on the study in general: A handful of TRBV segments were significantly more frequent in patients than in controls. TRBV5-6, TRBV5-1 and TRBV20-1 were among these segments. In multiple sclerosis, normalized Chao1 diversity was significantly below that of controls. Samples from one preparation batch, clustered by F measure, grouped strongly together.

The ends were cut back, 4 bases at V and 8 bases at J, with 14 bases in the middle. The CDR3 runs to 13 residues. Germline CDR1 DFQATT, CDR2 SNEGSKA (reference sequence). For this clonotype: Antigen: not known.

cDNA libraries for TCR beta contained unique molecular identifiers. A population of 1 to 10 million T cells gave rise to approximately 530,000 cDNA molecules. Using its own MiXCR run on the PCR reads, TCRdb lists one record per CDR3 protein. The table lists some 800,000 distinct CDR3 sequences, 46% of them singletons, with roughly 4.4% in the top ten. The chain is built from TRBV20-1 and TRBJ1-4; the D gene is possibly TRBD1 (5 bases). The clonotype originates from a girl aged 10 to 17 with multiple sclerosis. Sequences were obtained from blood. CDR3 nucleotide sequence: TGCAGTGCTATCCGGGACGTCGAAGAAAAACTGTTTTTT. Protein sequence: CSAIRDVEEKLFF.